This is a list of T cell receptor beta chains from one sample in a study of blood T cell repertoires in COVID-19. The assay was immunoSEQ multiplex PCR, and TCRdb's table has in-frame clones only and misses some. The repertoire holds fewer than 400,000 clones, with around 80% as singletons. The sequenced material came from peripheral blood. These TCRs come from a man aged 30 to 39 with active or convalescent COVID-19. CDR3s include the opening cysteine and the closing phenylalanine or tryptophan. The D gene is left open where the match is weak. Clone size, where shown, is once, few, many, or a class for clones that have expanded.

>TRBJ2-2|TRBV7-3|13|NA|NA
TGTGCCAGCAGCTTAGAGGGAAGCGGGGAGCTGTTTTTT
CASSLEGSGELFF
>TRBJ1-4|TRBV9|18|TRBD1|NA
TGTGCCAGCAGCTCCAACCCTCACCGGGACAGGGGTCATGAAAAACTGTTTTTT
CASSSNPHRDRGHEKLFF
>TRBJ2-7|TRBV27|14|TRBD1|once
TGTGCCAGCAGTTTACAGGGGGTTTTCTACGAGCAGTACTTC
CASSLQGVFYEQYF
>TRBJ1-1|TRBV5-1|19|TRBD1|NA
TGCGCCAGCAGCCTTTGGGACAGGGGGCCTACCGGACGAGACACTGAAGCTTTCTTT
CASSLWDRGPTGRDTEAFF
>TRBJ2-3|TRBV7-2|17|TRBD2|NA
TGTGCCAGCAGCTTACGGGCCAGCGGGGGGGCATTAAATACGCAGTATTTT
CASSLRASGGALNTQYF
>TRBJ1-1|TRBV7-6|13|NA|NA
TGTGCCACCAGGACAAGAATGAACACTGAAGCTTTCTTT
CATRTRMNTEAFF
>TRBJ1-2|TRBV11-2|11|NA|NA
TGTGCCAGCCGGGGGAACTATGGCTACACCTTC
CASRGNYGYTF
>TRBJ1-1|TRBV30|11|NA|NA
TGTGCCCTTCTAGGGGCCACTGAAGCTTTCTTT
CALLGATEAFF
>TRBJ2-3|TRBV7-3|16|NA|once
TGTGCCAGCAGCTTAGGTCCTATGGGAGGTCCAGATACGCAGTATTTT
CASSLGPMGGPDTQYF
>TRBJ1-2|TRBV14|14|TRBD1|NA
TGTGCCAGCAGCCAAACTACAGGGGGGTATGGCTACACCTTC
CASSQTTGGYGYTF
>TRBJ2-1|TRBV5-8|15|NA|NA
TGTGCCAGCAGCTTGGCGGCGGACTCGGGGAATGAGCAGTTCTTC
CASSLAADSGNEQFF
>TRBJ2-5|TRBV2|16|TRBD2|NA
TGTGCCAGCAGCCCGGGACTAGCGGGAGAATGGGAGACCCAGTACTTC
CASSPGLAGEWETQYF
>TRBJ1-4|TRBV27|17|NA|NA
TGTGCCAGCAGTTTATGGGGTCGGGCACCAACTAGGGAAAAACTGTTTTTT
CASSLWGRAPTREKLFF
>TRBJ2-7|TRBV19|13|TRBD1|NA
TGTGCCAGTAGTATAGATTCAGGGGGCGAGCAGTACTTC
CASSIDSGGEQYF
>TRBJ1-1|TRBV27|17|TRBD1|NA
TGTGCCAGCAGTCCGTCCCCTCCGGGACAGGGGGGCACTGAAGCTTTCTTT
CASSPSPPGQGGTEAFF
>TRBJ1-5|TRBV18|14|NA|NA
TGTGCCAGCTCCCTGTCGGGGGGTCGGCAGCCCCAGCATTTT
CASSLSGGRQPQHF
>TRBJ2-1|TRBV4-1|16|TRBD2|NA
TGCGCCAGCAGCCAACCACTAGCGGGGGGTTACAATGAGCAGTTCTTC
CASSQPLAGGYNEQFF
>TRBJ1-2|TRBV5-1|16|NA|NA
TGCGCCAGCAGCCCCTCCGGGGTAGCAGTTAGCTATGGCTACACCTTC
CASSPSGVAVSYGYTF
>TRBJ1-2|TRBV18|13|NA|NA
TGTGCCAGCTCACTAGCGGGCAAGTATGGCTACACCTTC
CASSLAGKYGYTF
>TRBJ1-1|TRBV5-4|15|TRBD1|NA
TGTGCCAGCCGGTCCCGGGACAGGGGCAACACTGAAGCTTTCTTT
CASRSRDRGNTEAFF
>TRBJ2-7|TRBV2|15|NA|NA
TGTGCCAGCACCTTAGGGGGGACAGAGAGCTACGAGCAGTACTTC
CASTLGGTESYEQYF
>TRBJ2-2|TRBV24-1|13|NA|NA
TGTGCCACCAGTGATTTGCACCGGGGGGAGCTGTTTTTT
CATSDLHRGELFF
>TRBJ2-7|TRBV4-2|13|NA|NA
TGTGCCAGCAGCCAAGCCGCCCGGGAAGAGCAGTACTTC
CASSQAAREEQYF
>TRBJ2-7|TRBV11-2|15|NA|few
TGTGCCAGCAGCTCTCAAGCCGACAGGCTTGGGGAGCAGTACTTC
CASSSQADRLGEQYF
>TRBJ2-3|TRBV25-1|12|TRBD1|NA
TGTGCCAGCAACAGGGGCGGAAATACGCAGTATTTT
CASNRGGNTQYF
>TRBJ1-2|TRBV9|16|TRBD1|NA
TGTGCCAGCCGAATGGCCCGGGACAGGCCTAACTATGGCTACACCTTC
CASRMARDRPNYGYTF
>TRBJ1-4|TRBV4-3|14|NA|NA
TGCGCCAGCAGCCCCTCAGAGGGATGGGAAAAACTGTTTTTT
CASSPSEGWEKLFF
>TRBJ2-7|TRBV11-2|17|TRBD2|NA
TGTGCCAGCAGCTCCCCCAGTGGGACTAGCGGGGGGTACGAGCAGTACTTC
CASSSPSGTSGGYEQYF
>TRBJ2-7|TRBV7-2|15|TRBD1|NA
TGTGCCAGCAGCCAATCGACAGGGGGACTCTACGAGCAGTACTTC
CASSQSTGGLYEQYF
>TRBJ2-7|TRBV7-3|17|NA|NA
TGTGCCAGCAGCTTATACCCCCCCGCAGGCCCCACCTACGAGCAGTACTTC
CASSLYPPAGPTYEQYF
>TRBJ1-5|TRBV10-3|19|TRBD1|NA
TGTGCCATCAGCCTCAGAGGGGGACAGGCGGGGGATAGCAATCAGCCCCAGCATTTT
CAISLRGGQAGDSNQPQHF
>TRBJ1-6|TRBV2|16|NA|few
TGTGCCAGCAGTGGACTGAAAAGCTCCTATAATTCACCCCTCCACTTT
CASSGLKSSYNSPLHF
>TRBJ1-6|TRBV7-9|14|TRBD1|NA
TGTGCCAGCAGCGTTCCGGGACAGAATTCACCCCTCCACTTT
CASSVPGQNSPLHF
>TRBJ2-3|TRBV19|16|NA|NA
TGTGCCAGTAGTTTGGGAGCTAGCCGACGCACAGATACGCAGTATTTT
CASSLGASRRTDTQYF
>TRBJ1-1|TRBV27|15|TRBD1|NA
TGTGCCAGCAGTTCGCCCATTAGGGGGCGAACTGAAGCTTTCTTT
CASSSPIRGRTEAFF
>TRBJ2-7|TRBV7-8|17|NA|NA
TGTGCCAGCAGCCCCAGAACCGGAGGGCCAAGCTCCTACGAGCAGTACTTC
CASSPRTGGPSSYEQYF
>TRBJ2-1|TRBV4-3|16|TRBD2|NA
TGCGCCAGCAGCCAAGCAGGAAATAGCGGGAGGAATGAGCAGTTCTTC
CASSQAGNSGRNEQFF
>TRBJ2-2|TRBV6-5|15|TRBD2|NA
TGTGCCAGCAGCCAATCTAGCGGTATCACCGGGGAGCTGTTTTTT
CASSQSSGITGELFF
>TRBJ2-7|TRBV5-1|14|TRBD1|few
TGCGCCAGCAGCTTGGTGGGGACAGCCTACGAGCAGTACTTC
CASSLVGTAYEQYF
>TRBJ2-7|TRBV6-5|14|TRBD1|NA
TGTGCCAGCAGCCGGACAGGGGGCCTCTACGAGCAGTACTTC
CASSRTGGLYEQYF
>TRBJ2-1|TRBV14|16|NA|once
TGTGCCAGCAGCCAAGATCCGACTAGACGGGTCGATGAGCAGTTCTTC
CASSQDPTRRVDEQFF
>TRBJ2-3|TRBV25-1|16|NA|NA
TGTGCCAGCACCTCAACCTTAGCGGCCGCCACAGATACGCAGTATTTT
CASTSTLAAATDTQYF
>TRBJ1-6|TRBV5-1|15|NA|NA
TGCGCCAGCAGCTTGTTGTGGGGAGGCGATTCACCCCTCCACTTT
CASSLLWGGDSPLHF
>TRBJ1-1|TRBV6-6|11|NA|NA
TGTGCCAGCTCGGGGGGGCCGCAAGCTTTCTTT
CASSGGPQAFF
>TRBJ2-7|TRBV5-1|15|NA|NA
TGCGCCAGCAGCGCGAGCGGGGACACATACTACGAGCAGTACTTC
CASSASGDTYYEQYF